Given below is one TCR beta chain in context. This sample is part of a study of blood T cell repertoires in COVID-19. For the study at large: COVID-19 samples collected from the United States, Italy and Spain covered acute and convalescent phases. From T cells, B-cell-depleted T cells, or PBMCs came the material, which was cDNA or gDNA.

Original methodology: Amplification from reference gene primers served as the basis for estimated nucleated cell counts. Here immunoSEQ multiplex PCR was the method, and the copy in TCRdb shows in-frame clones only, minus some. D and trimming were read from the DNA, whereas the V and J calls and clone size are those reported in that table. The sample has fewer than 15,000 clones; 88% are singletons. The ends lost 5 bases at V and 0 bases at J; junction bases unmatched: 6. Germline lookup yields CDR1 LNHDA and CDR2 SQIVND (reference sequence). The CDR3 loop spans 16 amino acids. The rearrangement links TRBV19 to TRBJ2-3, with 9 bases identical to TRBD2. What was sequenced was peripheral blood. This receptor was obtained from a human donor in a cohort sampled during active COVID-19. In DNA, the CDR3 is TGTGCCAGTAGTCATACAGCGGGGGGCAGCACAGATACGCAGTATTTT. Protein product: CASSHTAGGSTDTQYF.